This entry concerns a single T cell receptor beta chain. How the authors handled the data: The authors estimated nucleated cell counts from reference gene primer amplification. The assay was immunoSEQ multiplex PCR, and TCRdb's table has in-frame clones only and misses some. Clone size and V and J calls were adopted from that table, with D and trimming inferred from the DNA. The repertoire consists of 150,000 to 200,000 clones, with about 90% occurring once and the leading ten covering about 0.58%. This sample was taken from a study of blood T cell repertoires in COVID-19. The overall study: Both acute and convalescent COVID-19 samples were obtained from the United States, Italy and Spain. Sample material is recorded as cDNA or gDNA derived from T cells, B-cell-depleted T cells, or PBMCs.

Germline V gene data show CDR1 as KGHSH and CDR2 as LQKENI. V lost 4 bases to trimming and J lost 3 bases; unmatched junction nucleotides: 13. This CDR3 is built from 17 residues. The gene calls are TRBV18 and TRBJ1-1; 8 bases are a match to TRBD1. Material: peripheral blood. The clonotype was recovered from a man between 50 and 59 years old with acute or convalescent COVID-19. The CDR3 protein is CASSLGRQGSADTEAFF. CDR3 nucleotides: TGTGCCAGCTCACTCGGCCGACAGGGGTCGGCGGACACTGAAGCTTTCTTT.